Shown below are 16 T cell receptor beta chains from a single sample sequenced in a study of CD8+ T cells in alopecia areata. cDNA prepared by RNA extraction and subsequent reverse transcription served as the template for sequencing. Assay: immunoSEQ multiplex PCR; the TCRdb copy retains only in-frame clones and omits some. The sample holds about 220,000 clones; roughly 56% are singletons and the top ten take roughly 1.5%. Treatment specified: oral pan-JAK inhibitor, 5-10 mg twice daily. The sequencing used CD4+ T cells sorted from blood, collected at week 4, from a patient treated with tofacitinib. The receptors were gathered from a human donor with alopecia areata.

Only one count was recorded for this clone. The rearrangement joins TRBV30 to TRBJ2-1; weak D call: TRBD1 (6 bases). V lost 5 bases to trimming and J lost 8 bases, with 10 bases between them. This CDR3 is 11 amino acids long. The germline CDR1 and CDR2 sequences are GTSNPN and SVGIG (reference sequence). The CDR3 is CAWGQGHEQFF. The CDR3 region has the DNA TGTGCCTGGGGTCAGGGGCATGAGCAGTTCTTC.

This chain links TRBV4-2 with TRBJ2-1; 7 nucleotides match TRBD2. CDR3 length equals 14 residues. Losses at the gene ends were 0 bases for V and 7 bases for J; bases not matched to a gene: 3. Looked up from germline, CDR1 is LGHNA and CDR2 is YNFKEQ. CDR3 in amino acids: CASSQDPGRNEQFF. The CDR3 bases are TGTGCCAGCAGCCAAGATCCCGGGAGGAATGAGCAGTTCTTC.

The CDR3 reads CAWSEQQRRSGANVLTF. CDR3 DNA sequence: TGTGCCTGGAGTGAACAGCAAAGGAGAAGTGGGGCCAACGTCCTGACTTTC. V is TRBV30 and J is TRBJ2-6; D gene unclear. Germline CDR1 GTSNPN, CDR2 SVGIG (reference sequence). This CDR3 is built from 17 residues. The V gene lost 1 base and the J gene lost 3 bases, with 16 bases spanning the gap.

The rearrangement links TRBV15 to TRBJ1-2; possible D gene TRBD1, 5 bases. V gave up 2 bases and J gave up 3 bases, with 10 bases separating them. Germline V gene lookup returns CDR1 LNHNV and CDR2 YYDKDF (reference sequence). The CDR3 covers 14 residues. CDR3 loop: CATSRTMGHYGYTF. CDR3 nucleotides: TGTGCCACCAGCAGAACGATGGGGCACTATGGCTACACCTTC.

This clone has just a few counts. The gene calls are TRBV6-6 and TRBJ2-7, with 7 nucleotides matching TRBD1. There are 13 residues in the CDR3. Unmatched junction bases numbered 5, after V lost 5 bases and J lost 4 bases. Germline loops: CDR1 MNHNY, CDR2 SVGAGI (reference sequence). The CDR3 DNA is TGTGCCAGCAGTACCGGGACAGTGTACGAGCAGTACTTC. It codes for CASSTGTVYEQYF.

CDR3 sequence reads: CASSVDPGLAYEQYF. In DNA, the CDR3 is TGTGCCAGCAGCGTCGATCCGGGACTAGCGTACGAGCAGTACTTC. The rearrangement links TRBV9 to TRBJ2-7; TRBD2 aligns across 10 bases. The V and J ends lost 2 bases and 4 bases, in that order; junction bases with no gene match: 6. Germline CDR1 and CDR2: SGDLS and YYNGEE. The CDR3 has 15 residues.

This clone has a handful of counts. In DNA, the CDR3 is TGTGCCTGGAGTCGAGGGGGGGGAAACTATGGCTACACCTTC. Translating it yields CAWSRGGGNYGYTF. The V call is TRBV30, the J call TRBJ1-2; possible D gene TRBD1, 6 bases. CDR1 is GTSNPN and CDR2 is SVGIG in the germline V gene (reference sequence). The CDR3 spans 14 residues. V lost 2 bases to trimming and J lost 2 bases, with 12 bases between them.

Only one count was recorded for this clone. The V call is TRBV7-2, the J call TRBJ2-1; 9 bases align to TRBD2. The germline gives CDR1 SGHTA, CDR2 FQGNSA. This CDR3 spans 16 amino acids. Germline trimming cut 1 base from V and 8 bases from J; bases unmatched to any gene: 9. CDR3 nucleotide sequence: TGTGCCAGCAGCTTAGTGCCGGGACTAGCATTTGATGAGCAGTTCTTC. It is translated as CASSLVPGLAFDEQFF.

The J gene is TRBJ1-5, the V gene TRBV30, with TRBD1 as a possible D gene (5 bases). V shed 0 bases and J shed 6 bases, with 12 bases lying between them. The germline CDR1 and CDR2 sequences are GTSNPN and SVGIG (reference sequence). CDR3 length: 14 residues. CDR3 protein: CAWSVSGLGQPQHF. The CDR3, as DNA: TGTGCCTGGAGTGTATCAGGGTTGGGTCAGCCCCAGCATTTT.

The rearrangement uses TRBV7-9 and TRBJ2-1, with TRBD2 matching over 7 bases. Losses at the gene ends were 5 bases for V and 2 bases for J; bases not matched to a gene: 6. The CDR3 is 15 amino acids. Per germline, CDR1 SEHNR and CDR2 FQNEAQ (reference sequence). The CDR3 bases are TGTGCCAGCAGCCCTGTAGCGGGCGCCTACAATGAGCAGTTCTTC. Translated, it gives CASSPVAGAYNEQFF. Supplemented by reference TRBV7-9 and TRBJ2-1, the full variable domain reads DTGVSQNPRHKITKRGQNVTFRCDPISEHNRLYWYRQTLGQGPEFLTYFQNEAQLEKSRLLSDRFSAERPKGSFSTLEIQRTEQGDSAMYLCASSPVAGAYNEQFFGPGTRLTVL.

This CDR3 reads CASSLGSSATDTQYF. The CDR3 DNA reads as TGTGCCAGCAGCTTGGGTTCTAGTGCTACAGATACGCAGTATTTT. The chain employs TRBV5-6 and TRBJ2-3; D gene ambiguous. Germline CDR1 and CDR2: SGHDT and YYEEEE. This CDR3 comprises 15 residues. V dropped 0 bases and J dropped 3 bases, with 11 bases sitting between them.

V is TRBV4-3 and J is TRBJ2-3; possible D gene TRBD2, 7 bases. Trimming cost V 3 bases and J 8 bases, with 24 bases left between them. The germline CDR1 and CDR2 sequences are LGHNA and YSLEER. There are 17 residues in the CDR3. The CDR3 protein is CASSQGRVGGPEGTQYF. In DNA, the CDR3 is TGCGCCAGCAGCCAGGGGAGGGTGGGGGGCCCCGAAGGTACGCAGTATTTT.

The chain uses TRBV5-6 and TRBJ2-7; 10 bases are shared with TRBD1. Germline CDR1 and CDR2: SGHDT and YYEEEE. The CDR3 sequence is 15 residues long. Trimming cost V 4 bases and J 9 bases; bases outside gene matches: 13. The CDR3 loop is CASSLLDRGLRVQYF. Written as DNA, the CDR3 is TGTGCCAGCAGCCTGCTGGACAGGGGGTTACGAGTGCAGTACTTC.

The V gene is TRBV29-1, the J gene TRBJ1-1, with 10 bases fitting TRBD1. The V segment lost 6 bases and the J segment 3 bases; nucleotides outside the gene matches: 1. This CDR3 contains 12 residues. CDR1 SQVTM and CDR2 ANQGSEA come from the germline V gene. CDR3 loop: CSVDRGHTEAFF. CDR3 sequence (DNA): TGCAGCGTAGACAGGGGGCACACTGAAGCTTTCTTT.

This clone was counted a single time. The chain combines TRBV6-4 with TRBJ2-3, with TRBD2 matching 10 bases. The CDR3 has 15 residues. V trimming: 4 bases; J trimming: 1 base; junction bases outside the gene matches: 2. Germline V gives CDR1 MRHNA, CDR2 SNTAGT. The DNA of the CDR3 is TGTGCCAGCAGTGTCGGGACTAGCGGCACAGATACGCAGTATTTT. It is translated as CASSVGTSGTDTQYF.

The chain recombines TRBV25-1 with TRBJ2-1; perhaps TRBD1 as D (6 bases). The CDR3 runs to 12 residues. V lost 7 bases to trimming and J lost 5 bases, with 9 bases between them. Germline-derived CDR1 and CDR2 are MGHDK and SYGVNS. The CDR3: CASTDRNNEQFF. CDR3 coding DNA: TGTGCCAGCACGGACAGAAACAATGAGCAGTTCTTC.